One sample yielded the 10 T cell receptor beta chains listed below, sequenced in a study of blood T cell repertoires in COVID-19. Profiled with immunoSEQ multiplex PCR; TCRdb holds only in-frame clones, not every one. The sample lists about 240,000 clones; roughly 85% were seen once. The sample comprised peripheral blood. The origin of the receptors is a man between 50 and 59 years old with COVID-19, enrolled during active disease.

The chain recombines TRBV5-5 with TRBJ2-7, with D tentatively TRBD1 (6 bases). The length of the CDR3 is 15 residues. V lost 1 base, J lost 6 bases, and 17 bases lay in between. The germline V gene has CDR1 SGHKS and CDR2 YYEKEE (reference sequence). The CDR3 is CASSLWEIQGTEQYF. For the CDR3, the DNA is TGTGCCAGCAGCTTGTGGGAGATACAGGGTACCGAGCAGTACTTC.

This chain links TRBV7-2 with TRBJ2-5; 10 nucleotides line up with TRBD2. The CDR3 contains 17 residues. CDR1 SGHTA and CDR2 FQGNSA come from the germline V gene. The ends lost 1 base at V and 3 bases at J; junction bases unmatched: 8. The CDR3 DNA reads TGTGCCAGCAGCTTAGGTGTACTAGCGGGGATGAAAGAGACCCAGTACTTC. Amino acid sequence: CASSLGVLAGMKETQYF.

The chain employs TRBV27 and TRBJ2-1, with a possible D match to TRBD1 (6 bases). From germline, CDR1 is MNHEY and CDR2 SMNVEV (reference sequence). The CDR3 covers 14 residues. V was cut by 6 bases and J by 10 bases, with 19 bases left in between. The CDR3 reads CASRPRGGQREQFF. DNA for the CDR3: TGTGCCAGCAGACCTAGAGGGGGTCAAAGGGAGCAGTTCTTC.

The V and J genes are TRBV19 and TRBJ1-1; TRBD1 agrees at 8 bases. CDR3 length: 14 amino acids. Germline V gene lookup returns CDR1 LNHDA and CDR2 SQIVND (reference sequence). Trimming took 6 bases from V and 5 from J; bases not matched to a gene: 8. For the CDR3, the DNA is TGTGCCAGTAGCCCGGACAGGGTCGGGACTGAAGCTTTCTTT. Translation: CASSPDRVGTEAFF.

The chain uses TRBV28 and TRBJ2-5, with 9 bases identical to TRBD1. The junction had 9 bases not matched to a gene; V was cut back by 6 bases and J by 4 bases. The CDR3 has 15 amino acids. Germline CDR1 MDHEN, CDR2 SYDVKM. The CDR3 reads CASSYLGQGRETQYF. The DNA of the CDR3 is TGTGCCAGCAGCTATTTAGGACAGGGGAGAGAGACCCAGTACTTC.

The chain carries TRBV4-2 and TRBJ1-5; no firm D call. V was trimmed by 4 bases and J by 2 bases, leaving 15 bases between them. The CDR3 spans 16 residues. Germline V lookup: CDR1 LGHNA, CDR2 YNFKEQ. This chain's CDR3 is CASSPDFDTRNQPQHF. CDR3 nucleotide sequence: TGTGCCAGCAGCCCAGACTTTGACACCCGCAATCAGCCCCAGCATTTT.

Here the CDR3 DNA reads TGTGCCAGCTCACCAAGGGGCACCGGGGAGCTGTTTTTT. Translating it yields CASSPRGTGELFF. The V call is TRBV18, the J call TRBJ2-2; D may be TRBD1 (5 bases). Germline V CDR1 and CDR2: KGHSH, LQKENI. V dropped 2 bases and J dropped 4 bases, with 5 bases sitting between them. This CDR3 has 13 residues.

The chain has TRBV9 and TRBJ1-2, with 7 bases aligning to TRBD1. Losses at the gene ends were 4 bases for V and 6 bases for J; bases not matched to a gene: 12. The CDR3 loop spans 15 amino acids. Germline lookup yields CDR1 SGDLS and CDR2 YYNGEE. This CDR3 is CASSPTTGRFDGYTF. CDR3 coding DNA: TGTGCCAGCAGCCCAACGACAGGGAGATTTGATGGCTACACCTTC.

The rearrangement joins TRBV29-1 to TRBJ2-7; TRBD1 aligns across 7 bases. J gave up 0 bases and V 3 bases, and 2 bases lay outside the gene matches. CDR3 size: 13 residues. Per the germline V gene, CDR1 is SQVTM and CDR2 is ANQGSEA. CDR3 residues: CSVEGDSSYEQYF. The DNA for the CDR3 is TGCAGCGTTGAGGGGGACAGCTCCTACGAGCAGTACTTC.

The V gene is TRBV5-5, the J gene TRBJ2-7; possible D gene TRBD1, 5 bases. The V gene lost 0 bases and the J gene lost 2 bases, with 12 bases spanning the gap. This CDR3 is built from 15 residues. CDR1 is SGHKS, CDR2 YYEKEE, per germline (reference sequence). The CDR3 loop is CASSLASRTTYEQYF. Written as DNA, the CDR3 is TGTGCCAGCAGCTTGGCCAGTCGGACAACCTACGAGCAGTACTTC.